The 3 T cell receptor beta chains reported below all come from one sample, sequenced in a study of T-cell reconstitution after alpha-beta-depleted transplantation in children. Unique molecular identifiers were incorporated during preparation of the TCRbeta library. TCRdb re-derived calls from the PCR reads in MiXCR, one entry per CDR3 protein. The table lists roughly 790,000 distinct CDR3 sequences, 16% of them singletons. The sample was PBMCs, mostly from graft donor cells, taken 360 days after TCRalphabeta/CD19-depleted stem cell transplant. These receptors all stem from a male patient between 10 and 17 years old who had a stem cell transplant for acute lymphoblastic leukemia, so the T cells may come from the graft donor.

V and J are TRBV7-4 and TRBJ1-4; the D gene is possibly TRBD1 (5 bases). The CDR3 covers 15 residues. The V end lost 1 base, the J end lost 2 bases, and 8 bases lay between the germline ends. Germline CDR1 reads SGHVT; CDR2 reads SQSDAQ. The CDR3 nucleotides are TGTGCCAGCAGCTTAGGGGGACGGACTAATGAAAAACTGTTTTTT. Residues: CASSLGGRTNEKLFF. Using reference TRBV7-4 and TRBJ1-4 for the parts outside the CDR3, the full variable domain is GAGVSQSPRYKVAKRGRDVALRCDSISGHVTLYWYRQTLGQGSEVLTYSQSDAQRDKSGRPSGRFSAERPERSVSTLKIQRTEQGDSAVYLCASSLGGRTNEKLFFGSGTQLSVL.

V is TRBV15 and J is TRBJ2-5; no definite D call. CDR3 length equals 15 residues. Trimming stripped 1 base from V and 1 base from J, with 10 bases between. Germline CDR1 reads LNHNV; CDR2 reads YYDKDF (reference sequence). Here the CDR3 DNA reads TGTGCCACCAGCAGAGGATTCAGCGTCCAAGAGACCCAGTACTTC. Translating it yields CATSRGFSVQETQYF.

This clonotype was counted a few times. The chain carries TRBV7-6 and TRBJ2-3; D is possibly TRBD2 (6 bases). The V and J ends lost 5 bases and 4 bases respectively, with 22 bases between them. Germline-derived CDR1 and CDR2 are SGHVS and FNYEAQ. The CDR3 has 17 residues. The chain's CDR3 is CASSPLALPQGADTQYF. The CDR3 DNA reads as TGTGCCAGCAGCCCTCTAGCGCTCCCTCAAGGGGCAGATACGCAGTATTTT.